The rows below give T cell receptor beta chains drawn from one sample of a study of cytomegalovirus exposure and HLA in healthy donors. Repertoires were generated with immunoSEQ multiplex PCR, while TCRdb's copy carries only in-frame clones and drops some. Its table records 100,000 to 150,000 clones. The source material was PBMCs. The origin of the receptors is a man in his late teens or twenties in good health and CMV-seronegative. Both conserved end residues are part of each CDR3. The D gene is left open where the match is weak.

D: NA; V: TRBV11-1; J: TRBJ2-7; DNA: TGTGCCAGCAGCTTGAGGAGCTCCTACGAGCAGTACTTC; CDR3: CASSLRSSYEQYF
D: TRBD2; V: TRBV7-2; J: TRBJ2-5; DNA: TGTGCCAGCAGCTCCGTACCTTTACGGGAGGGCGGTGAGACCCAGTACTTC; CDR3: CASSSVPLREGGETQYF
D: NA; V: TRBV27; J: TRBJ1-1; DNA: TGTGCCAGCAGCAAAAGGACAATGAACACTGAAGCTTTCTTT; CDR3: CASSKRTMNTEAFF
D: TRBD2; V: TRBV19; J: TRBJ2-7; DNA: TGTGCCAGTAGTATGCCTACTAGCGGGGACTCCTACGAGCAGTACTTC; CDR3: CASSMPTSGDSYEQYF
D: TRBD1; V: TRBV28; J: TRBJ1-4; DNA: TGTGCCAGCAGTACCGGGACAGGGACTAATGAAAAACTGTTTTTT; CDR3: CASSTGTGTNEKLFF
D: NA; V: TRBV27; J: TRBJ2-7; DNA: TGTGCCAGCAGTTTGGTCACCAGGGGTGGAGCGTACGAGCAGTACTTC; CDR3: CASSLVTRGGAYEQYF
D: TRBD2; V: TRBV27; J: TRBJ2-3; DNA: TGTGCCAGCACCACCCGCGGGAGGGTGCCAGATACGCAGTATTTT; CDR3: CASTTRGRVPDTQYF
D: NA; V: TRBV11-1; J: TRBJ2-7; DNA: TGTGCCAGCAGCTTAGATGGGGAGTACAACGAGCAGTACTTC; CDR3: CASSLDGEYNEQYF
D: NA; V: TRBV4-2; J: TRBJ2-5; DNA: TGTGCCAGCAGCCGCCCGGGGTCGGCAAGGGAGACCCAGTACTTC; CDR3: CASSRPGSARETQYF
D: TRBD2; V: TRBV6-6; J: TRBJ2-2; DNA: TGTGCCAGCAGTTACTCGATAACTAGCGGGACCGGGGAGCTGTTTTTT; CDR3: CASSYSITSGTGELFF
D: NA; V: TRBV2; J: TRBJ2-2; DNA: TGTGCCAGCACACTGAACACCGGGGAGCTGTTTTTT; CDR3: CASTLNTGELFF
D: NA; V: TRBV5-1; J: TRBJ2-6; DNA: TGCGCCAGCAGCTTGGAGACAGGAAACTCTGGGGCCAACGTCCTGACTTTC; CDR3: CASSLETGNSGANVLTF
D: NA; V: TRBV28; J: TRBJ2-2; DNA: TGTGCCAGCAGTTTATCCTTCACCGGAAGCAGGGGTGGGACGAACACCGGGGAGCTGTTTTTT; CDR3: CASSLSFTGSRGGTNTGELFF
D: NA; V: TRBV5-6; J: TRBJ2-7; DNA: TGTGCCAGCAGCTTTGGGGGCAGGACCTACGAGCAGTACTTC; CDR3: CASSFGGRTYEQYF
D: NA; V: TRBV11-2; J: TRBJ1-4; DNA: TGTGCCAGCAGCTTAGCCCCAGGGGTTTTTAATGAAAAACTGTTTTTT; CDR3: CASSLAPGVFNEKLFF
D: NA; V: TRBV21-1; J: TRBJ2-7; DNA: TGTGCCAGATTTACAGGGTTAAGCTCCTACGAGCAGTACTTC; CDR3: CARFTGLSSYEQYF